This TCR beta chain was identified in a study of T-cell memory formation after mild COVID-19. Study information: Among the donors, TCR clusters were largely specific to each donor.

TCRalpha and TCRbeta libraries used 5'RACE with constant-segment primers and UMIs. TCRdb ran MiXCR on the 5' RACE reads and lists one entry per CDR3 protein. Of around 130,000 distinct CDR3 sequences in the sample, over 15% are singletons; the top ten hold approximately 4.7%. V was shortened by 2 bases and J by 9 bases, with 15 bases between the two germline ends. This CDR3 is 14 amino acids long. Germline V gives CDR1 SGHRS, CDR2 YFSETQ. The sample taken for sequencing was PBMCs or a T cell subset sorted from them (not recorded which). J is TRBJ2-1 and V is TRBV5-1, with unresolved D. The receptor was isolated from a young man who had mild COVID-19 (a few samples of this study predate the infection). Cell type and time point are not known. In DNA, the CDR3 is TGCGCCAGCAGCTTCGACCTCTTTATGACTGAGCAGTTCTTC. Protein: CASSFDLFMTEQFF.